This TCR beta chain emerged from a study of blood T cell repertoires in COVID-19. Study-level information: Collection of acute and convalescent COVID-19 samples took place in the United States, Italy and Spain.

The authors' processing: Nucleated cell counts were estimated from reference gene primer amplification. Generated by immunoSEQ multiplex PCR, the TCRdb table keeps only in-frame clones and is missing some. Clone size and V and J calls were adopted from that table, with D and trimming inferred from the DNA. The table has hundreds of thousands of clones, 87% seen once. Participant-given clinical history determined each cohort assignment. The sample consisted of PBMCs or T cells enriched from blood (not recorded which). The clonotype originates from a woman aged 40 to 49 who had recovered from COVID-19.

The CDR3 DNA follows: TGTGCCAGCAGCTACAGTGACAGGGCCCCCTACGAGCAGTACTTC. Its protein is CASSYSDRAPYEQYF. The chain uses TRBV5-4 and TRBJ2-7, with 7 bases that match TRBD1. The V and J ends lost 3 bases and 2 bases, in that order; junction bases with no gene match: 8. The germline V gene encodes CDR1 SGHNT and CDR2 YYREEE (reference sequence). The CDR3 has 15 residues.